The clone carrying this T cell receptor (beta chain) was detected only a few times. Its antigen is unknown. CDR1 and CDR2 (germline): MNHEY, SVGEGT. The CDR3 length is 15 residues. The germline V and J ends were trimmed by 0 bases and 7 bases, with 12 bases remaining between them. The data stem from a study of T-cell memory formation after mild COVID-19. For the study at large: TCR clusters were largely donor specific. General study results and limits: Largely, contracting CD4+ clones fell within CM and EM, and contracting CD8+ clones within EMRA. Clones contracting over day 15 to 85 were CD4/CD8 balanced, with later expanders leaning CD4+.

5'RACE primed at constant segments yielded TCR alpha and TCR beta cDNA libraries bearing sample barcodes and UMIs. Each CDR3 protein gets one entry after TCRdb re-called the 5' RACE reads with MiXCR. The sample contains fewer than 200,000 distinct CDR3 sequences, 10% to 15% of which appear only once. The gene calls are TRBV6-2 or TRBV6-3 and TRBJ2-2; D is perhaps TRBD2 (6 bases). The sequencing sample was made of PBMCs or a T cell subset sorted from them (not recorded which). This receptor was obtained from a man younger than 30 who had mild COVID-19 (a few samples of this study predate the infection). Cell type and time point are not known. In nucleotides, the CDR3 is TGTGCCAGCAGTTACTCACACAACGGGGGCGGGGAGCTGTTTTTT. It encodes CASSYSHNGGGELFF.